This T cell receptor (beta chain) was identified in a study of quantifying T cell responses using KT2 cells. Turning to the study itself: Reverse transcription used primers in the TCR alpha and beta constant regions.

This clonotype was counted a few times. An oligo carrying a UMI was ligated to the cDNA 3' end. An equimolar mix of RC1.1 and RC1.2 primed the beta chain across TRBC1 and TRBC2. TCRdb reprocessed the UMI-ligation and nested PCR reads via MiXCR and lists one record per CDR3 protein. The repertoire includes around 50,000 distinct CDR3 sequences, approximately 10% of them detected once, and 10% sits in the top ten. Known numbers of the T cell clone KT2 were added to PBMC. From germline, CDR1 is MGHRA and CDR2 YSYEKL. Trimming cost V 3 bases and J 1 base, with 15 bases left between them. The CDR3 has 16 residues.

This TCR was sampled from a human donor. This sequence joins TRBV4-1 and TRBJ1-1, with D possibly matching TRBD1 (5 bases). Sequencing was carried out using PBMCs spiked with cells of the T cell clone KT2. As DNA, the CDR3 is TGCGCCAGCAGCCACCTACTGACGACAGCGAACACTGAAGCTTTCTTT. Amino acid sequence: CASSHLLTTANTEAFF.